This T cell receptor beta chain appears in the sequencing data of a study of blood T cell repertoires in COVID-19. About the study: In each case, the material was cDNA or gDNA derived from T cells, B-cell-depleted T cells, or PBMCs.

The V end was cut by 0 bases, the J end by 7 bases, with 17 bases between. Germline V CDR1 and CDR2: SGHRS, YFSETQ. The CDR3 is 16 amino acids. Assay: immunoSEQ multiplex PCR; the TCRdb copy retains only in-frame clones and omits some. The data show about 280,000 clones, with roughly four fifths seen just once and roughly 10% held by the top ten. This clone was seen a single time. The chain combines TRBV5-1 with TRBJ1-5; D perhaps matches TRBD1 (6 bases). Material for sequencing was peripheral blood. The clonotype comes from a woman aged 50 to 60 who had recovered from COVID-19. CDR3 sequence (DNA): TGCGCCAGCAGCTTGGGGGCCGCAGGGGCCGGCCAGCCCCAGCATTTT. Translating it yields CASSLGAAGAGQPQHF.